The clone carrying this T cell receptor beta chain came up a few times. The junction differs from germline at one of its ends, possibly a read error. The data derive from a study of blood T cells in healthy people across ages. The V gene's germline CDR1 is SGHTA and CDR2 FQGTGA. This CDR3 contains 15 residues. PCR was performed a second time for about 7 to 11 cycles using a sample-barcoded 5' primer and a J-beta primer mix. TCRdb called the 5' RACE reads again in MiXCR, with one record for every CDR3 protein. The sample carries approximately 1.5 million distinct CDR3 sequences, about 31% recorded once.

The specimen was blood. The sequence derives from a woman aged 25 to 39 in good health. The genes are TRBV7-3 and TRBJ2-5, with 11 bases matching TRBD2. CDR3: CVSSLTSGKQETQYF. The CDR3 nucleotides are TGTGTCAGCAGCCTGACTAGCGGGAAACAAGAGACCCAGTACTTC.